Sequencing of this T cell receptor beta chain was carried out in a study of T cells after yellow fever vaccination (dated by TCRdb to about 2019). The study in broad terms: The SMART-Seq v4 Ultra Low Input RNA kit was used to prepare libraries from fractions with low cell numbers. To follow T-cell clones before and after primary and booster YFV17D yellow fever vaccination, bulk TCR alpha and beta repertoires were sequenced over time. Two healthy male donors made up the cohort, one aged 18 to 30 years and the other aged 30 to 40 years. Blood was drawn at multiple timepoints before and after primary and secondary immunization, with bulk PBMC replicates and cell subsets isolated. The research as a whole found: Compared with the primary T-cell response, the secondary T-cell response was faster but weaker, reaching its peak on day 5 rather than on day 15. The study included only two donors, which limits how far the findings can be generalized. A small fraction of clonotypes appeared in both the CD4 and CD8 compartments, likely as a result of convergent recombination. Computational filtering was needed because FACS-sorted repertoires could contain abundant contaminating clonotypes from the bulk population. After the booster, most of the clones that had expanded following primary vaccination were detected again (96% of CD4 and around 88% of CD8), which suggests that memory was broadly maintained.

V drops 6 bases and J drops 2 bases, leaving 17 bases in between. There are 15 amino acids in the CDR3, from cysteine to phenylalanine inclusive. The entry retains the CDR3 DNA only, 45 bases that are in frame from base 1. Taken from the germline V gene (reference sequence), the CDR1 and CDR2 loops are MNHEY and SMNVEV. There are many counts of this clonotype. Its specific antigen is unknown. Qualities for individual bases were not recorded, and no much larger clone is one base off. The treatment or condition tag for this specimen amounts to: live attenuated yellow fever vaccine strain. At every blood-draw timepoint, two biological replicates of bulk PBMCs were collected. A standard Ficoll-Paque protocol was used to isolate PBMCs from peripheral blood. TriZol was used to extract RNA from bulk PBMCs, from CD4 and CD8 fractions, and from dextramer-positive and dextramer-negative fractions. The run used an Illumina NovaSeq 6000. TCR cDNA was made using 5'RACE template switching, a step that added a universal primer site and unique molecular identifiers. Priming for cDNA synthesis came from both the TCR alpha and TCR beta constant segments. Two PCR steps were used to amplify libraries, with sample barcodes and sequencing adapters being added in the second step. Sequencing of libraries was performed on Illumina HiSeq 2500 (2x100 bp) or NovaSeq (2x150 bp). On the authors' methods: Demultiplexing of reads and collapsing into UMI consensus sequences were performed with MIGEC, and V(D)J alignment was carried out with MiXCR. Using edgeR on replicate PBMC samples, clonotypes were called vaccine-responding if FDR was below 0.01 and the log2 fold change was above 5 up to day 15. Each bulk clonotype received a CD4 or CD8 identity based on whether the sequenced CD4 or CD8 repertoire contained that clonotype at higher abundance. Clones were called with MiXCR by TCRdb after fastp trimmed the public reads at Q25, and only in-frame beta chains were retained. Every entry covers one CDR3 protein and lists the most common genes and DNA from its rows. TCRdb, not the authors, supplied the V and J calls. Here the sample has some 250,000 distinct CDR3 sequences; approximately 3.5% occur a single time. Under 20% of the sample lies in the top ten.

The input for sequencing was PBMCs, taken 15 days after the yellow fever booster vaccination. This sequence originates from a man aged 18-30 years who received the YFV17D yellow fever vaccine. The chain is encoded by TRBV27 joined to TRBJ2-7, with TRBD2 perhaps the D gene, on 6 matching bases. The nucleotides read TGTGCCAGCAGCTCTCGCGGGGTGGGGCCCTACGAGCAGTACTTC. Its amino acids are CASSSRGVGPYEQYF.